The following is a TCR beta chain sequence with its context. It lacks a known antigen. The record has no base qualities; no much larger clone is one base away. TCR beta CDR3 regions were amplified from RNA transcripts. For the first round of RT-PCR on the TCR CDR3, the HTBI primer set was used together with the Qiagen OneStep RT-PCR kit. Libraries were constructed in a second round of multiplex PCR, after which size selection and purification were performed. Libraries were sequenced paired-end with 100 bp reads on an Illumina HiSeq2000. As for the authors' bioinformatics: SOAPnuke was used to process the raw data, throwing out any read that contained adapters or uncalled bases, had a mean Phred below 15, or lacked an exact constant-primer or identifier match. COPE v1.2.5 was used to merge the high-quality paired reads, and each unique nucleotide sequence was defined as a clonotype. Clonotypes were aligned to IMGT TRBV, TRBD and TRBJ reference segments using MiTCR v1.1. Analysis was restricted to V-J combinations with a frequency above 0.0001, which covered about 99% of repertoires. A TCS score was defined as the ratio of F50 (clonal expansion) to E x V (chaos), with BLOSUM62-based TCRdist applied between CDR3 peptides within each V-J. Welch's t-statistics and random forest reduced just over 500 V-J features to some 14, which were used in a naive Bayes classifier (R e1071). TCRdb itself trimmed the public reads at Q25 with fastp, ran MiXCR and retained productive beta chains. Records with the same CDR3 protein are collapsed into one entry carrying the most frequent genes and DNA. These V and J calls are TCRdb output, not the study's own analysis. Counted in this sample were 410,000 or so distinct CDR3 sequences; about 14% of them appeared once. The ten largest account for around 13% of the sample.

V loses 4 bases, J loses 0 bases, and the germline ends lie 10 bases apart. Based on the germline V gene, the CDR1 and CDR2 sequences are SGDLS and YYNGEE. The CDR3 runs 14 residues from the cysteine to the phenylalanine. Left in the record is the CDR3 DNA by itself, 42 bases read in frame from the first base. This entry is derived from a study of T cells in Graves' hyperthyroidism and ophthalmopathy (dated by TCRdb to the late 2010s). Notes on the research overall: Peripheral blood was collected at initial diagnosis, before any treatment. TCR V-J signatures able to tell the groups apart were searched for in a discovery cohort of 90 to 100 patients, of whom more than 40 had Graves' ophthalmopathy and about 55 had stable Graves' hyperthyroidism. An independent validation cohort of around 19 hyperthyroidism patients and more than 15 patients who later progressed to ophthalmopathy tested prospective prediction of ophthalmopathy. The 75 to 100 discovery patients were randomly split 7:3 into training and test sets. Thyroid tissue and blood T-cell repertoires from six Graves' hyperthyroidism patients were also compared in the study. After blood sampling, hyperthyroidism patients were treated with methimazole at a starting dose of 30 mg daily, and ophthalmopathy patients were treated with high-dose intravenous methylprednisolone. TCR Vbeta CDR3 sequencing of 120 to 150 peripheral blood samples (over 40 ophthalmopathy, 75 hyperthyroidism and approximately 17 progressor patients) is reported in the paper.

In the ophthalmopathy patients, disease was moderately to severely active, with a Clinical Activity Score of 3 or more, a NOSPECS grade of 4 or more, and a duration of less than 3 months. Any patient with an uncontrolled infection, another autoimmune disease, pregnancy or lactation was excluded. Diagnoses relied on clinical symptoms, serum thyroxine and TRAb, thyroid ultrasound and orbital computed tomography. PBMCs were isolated from more than 8 ml of fresh peripheral blood by Ficoll-Paque density gradient centrifugation. Total RNA was extracted using Trizol reagent, and RNA quality was assessed on an Agilent 2100 Bioanalyzer. The full study reports these points: No statistical method was used to set the sample size in advance, and investigators knew the group allocation. Blood samples also contained most of the expanded thyroid clonotypes (frequency above 0.001), which suggests that blood repertoires may reflect thyroid immune responses. Ophthalmopathy was separated from stable hyperthyroidism by a 13 V-J signature model, with 85% to 90% sensitivity and about 81% specificity obtained in cross-validation and 80%/75% obtained in testing. In validation, progression to ophthalmopathy was predicted by the model with about 70% sensitivity and about 72% specificity, a median of about 6.4 months before onset.

The sequence derives from a man in his late teens or twenties with Graves' ophthalmopathy. The chain joins TRBV9 to TRBJ1-1, with the D gene too uncertain to name. The specimen sequenced was blood. This receptor carries the CDR3 CASSPGDLNTEAFF. The nucleotide sequence is given as TGTGCCAGCAGCCCCGGAGACCTGAACACTGAAGCTTTCTTT.